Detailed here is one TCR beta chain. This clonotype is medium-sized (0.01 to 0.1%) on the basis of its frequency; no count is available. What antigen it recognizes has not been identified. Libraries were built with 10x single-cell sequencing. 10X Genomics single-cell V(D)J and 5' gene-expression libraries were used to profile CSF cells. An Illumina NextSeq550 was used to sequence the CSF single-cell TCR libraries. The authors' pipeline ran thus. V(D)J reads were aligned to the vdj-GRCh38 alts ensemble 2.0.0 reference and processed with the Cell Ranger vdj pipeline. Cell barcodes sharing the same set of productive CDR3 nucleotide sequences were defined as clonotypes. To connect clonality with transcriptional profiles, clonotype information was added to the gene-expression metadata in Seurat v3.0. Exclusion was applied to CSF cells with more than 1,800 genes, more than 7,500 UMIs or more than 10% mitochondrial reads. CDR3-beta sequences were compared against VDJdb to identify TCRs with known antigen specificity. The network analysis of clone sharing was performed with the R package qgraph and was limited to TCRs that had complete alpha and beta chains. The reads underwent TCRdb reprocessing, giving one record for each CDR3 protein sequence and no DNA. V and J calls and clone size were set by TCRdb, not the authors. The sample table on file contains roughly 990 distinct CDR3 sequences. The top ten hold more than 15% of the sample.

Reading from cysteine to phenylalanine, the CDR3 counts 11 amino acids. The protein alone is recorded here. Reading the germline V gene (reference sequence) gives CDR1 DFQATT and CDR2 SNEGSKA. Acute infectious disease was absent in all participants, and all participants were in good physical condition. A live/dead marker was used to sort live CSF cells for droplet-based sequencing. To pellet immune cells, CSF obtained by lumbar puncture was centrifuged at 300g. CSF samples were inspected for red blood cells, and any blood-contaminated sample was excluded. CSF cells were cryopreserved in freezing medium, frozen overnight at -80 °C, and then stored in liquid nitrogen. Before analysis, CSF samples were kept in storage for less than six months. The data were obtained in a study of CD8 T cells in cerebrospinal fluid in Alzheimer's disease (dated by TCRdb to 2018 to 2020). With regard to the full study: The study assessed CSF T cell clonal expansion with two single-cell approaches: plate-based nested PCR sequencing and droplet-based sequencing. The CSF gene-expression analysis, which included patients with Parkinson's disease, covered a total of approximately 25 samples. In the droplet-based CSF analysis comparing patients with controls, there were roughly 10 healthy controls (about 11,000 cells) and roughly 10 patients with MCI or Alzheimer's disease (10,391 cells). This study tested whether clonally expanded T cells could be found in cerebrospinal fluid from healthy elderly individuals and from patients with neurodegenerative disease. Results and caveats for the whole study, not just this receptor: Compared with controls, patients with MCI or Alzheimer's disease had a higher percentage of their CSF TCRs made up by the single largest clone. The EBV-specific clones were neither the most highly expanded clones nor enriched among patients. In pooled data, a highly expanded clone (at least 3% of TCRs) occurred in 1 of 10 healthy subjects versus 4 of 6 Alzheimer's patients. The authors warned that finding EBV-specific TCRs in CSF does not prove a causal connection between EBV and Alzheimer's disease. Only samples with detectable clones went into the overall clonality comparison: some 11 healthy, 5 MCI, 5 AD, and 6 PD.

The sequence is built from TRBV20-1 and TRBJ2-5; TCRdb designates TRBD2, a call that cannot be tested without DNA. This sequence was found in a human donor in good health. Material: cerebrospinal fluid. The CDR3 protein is CSALGEETQYF.